This T cell receptor (beta chain) comes out of a study of T cell responses to AZD1222 COVID-19 vaccine. General study results and limits: CD4 TCRs covered the whole spike, strongest at regions 160-218 and 743-854.

The method was immunoSEQ multiplex PCR; TCRdb's version includes in-frame clones alone and lacks a portion of them. The repertoire holds 90,000 to 100,000 clones, with around 89% as singletons. A note on this clone: Its antigen is still unknown.

Here the sequenced sample was peripheral blood, taken on day 0 of AZD1222 vaccination. The clonotype originates from an adult in good health.

The CDR3 DNA is TGCGCCAGCAGCCAAGATCCGGACACTGAAGCTTTCTTT. Encoded protein: CASSQDPDTEAFF. V gene TRBV4-3 combines with J gene TRBJ1-1; D is unresolved. CDR1 is LGHNA, CDR2 YSLEER, per germline. Trimming left V 0 bases short and J 3 bases short, with 5 bases between. The length of the CDR3 is 13 residues.